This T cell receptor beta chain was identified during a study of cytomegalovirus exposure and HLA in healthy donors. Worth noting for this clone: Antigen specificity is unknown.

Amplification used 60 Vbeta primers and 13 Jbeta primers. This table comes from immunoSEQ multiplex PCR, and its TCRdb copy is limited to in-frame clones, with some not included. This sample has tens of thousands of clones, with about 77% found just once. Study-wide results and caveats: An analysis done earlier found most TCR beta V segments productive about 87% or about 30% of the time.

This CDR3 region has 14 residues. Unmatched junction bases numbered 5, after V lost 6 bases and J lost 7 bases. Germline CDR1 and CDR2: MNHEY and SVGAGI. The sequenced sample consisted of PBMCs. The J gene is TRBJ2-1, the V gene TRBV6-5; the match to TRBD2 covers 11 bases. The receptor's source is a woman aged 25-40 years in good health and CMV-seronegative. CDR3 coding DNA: TGTGCCAGCAGCAAGACTAGCGGGACTAATGAGCAGTTCTTC. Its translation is CASSKTSGTNEQFF.